The clone carrying this T cell receptor beta chain has only one observation. The sample originates from a study of cytomegalovirus exposure and HLA in healthy donors. CDR1 and CDR2 from the germline V gene are MDHEN and SYDVKM. The CDR3 runs 15 residues. Trimming cost V 5 bases and J 6 bases, with 19 bases left between them. The primer mix had 60 Vbeta and 13 Jbeta primers. Using immunoSEQ multiplex PCR, the repertoire was profiled, and TCRdb retains in-frame clones only, with some absent. This sample carries approximately 100,000 clones, approximately 85% of them seen once, and the ten largest clones take approximately 4%.

The receptor comes from a man aged 30 to 45 in good health and CMV-seronegative. The gene calls are TRBV28 and TRBJ2-5, with D possibly matching TRBD2 (7 bases). Source material: PBMCs. The CDR3 spells CASSPQPRGRKTQYF. The CDR3 nucleotides are TGTGCCAGCAGTCCCCAACCGCGGGGGCGGAAGACCCAGTACTTC.